The 12 T cell receptor beta chains given below trace back to one sample, sequenced in a study. TCRdb reprocessed the RT-PCR reads with MiXCR, giving one entry per CDR3 protein. This table holds 650,000 to 800,000 distinct CDR3 sequences, approximately 15% found once. Material for sequencing was memory CD4+ T cells from blood. The receptor set was obtained from a female donor in good health, serving as a healthy control.

The chain recombines TRBV27 with TRBJ2-7, with 8 bases identical to TRBD1. The ends lost 0 bases at V and 5 bases at J; junction bases unmatched: 9. The CDR3 is made up of 16 amino acids. Germline assignment: CDR1 MNHEY and CDR2 SMNVEV (reference sequence). The CDR3, as DNA: TGTGCCAGCAGTTTATCGACAGGGGCGCAGGTCCACGAGCAGTACTTC. Its protein product is CASSLSTGAQVHEQYF.

This clonotype was seen only a few times. J is TRBJ2-3 and V is TRBV6-2 or TRBV6-3; either TRBD1 or TRBD2 may supply D (5 bases each). Trimming shortened V by 4 bases and J by 4 bases, and 9 bases separated the two germline ends. Germline lookup yields CDR1 MNHEY and CDR2 SVGEGT. The CDR3 is 13 residues long. The CDR3 sequence is CASSWGTPDTQYF. The CDR3 DNA reads as TGTGCCAGCAGTTGGGGGACCCCAGATACGCAGTATTTT.

Turning to this clonotype: This likely stems from a read error, as it lies one base from a far larger clone. The V and J genes are TRBV28 and TRBJ2-3; no firm D call. The CDR3 totals 11 residues. V shed 4 bases and J shed 5 bases, with 4 bases lying between them. Germline CDR1 MDHEN, CDR2 SYDVKM. The DNA for the CDR3 is TGTGCCAGCAGTTCAATAGATACGCAGTATTTT. It translates to CASSSIDTQYF.

The table lists this clonotype with a few counts. The V and J genes are TRBV21-1 and TRBJ2-5; TRBD2, the table's D call, was not compared with the DNA. TRBV21-1 is termed a pseudogene. The CDR3 totals 17 residues. CDR3 DNA: TGTGCCAGCAGCTCAAAAGGAGACCCGGGGGGCCCAGAGACCCAGTACTTC. Translating it yields CASSSKGDPGGPETQYF.

This clonotype was seen a few times. The genes are TRBV5-1 and TRBJ2-6; 9 bases match TRBD1. Germline V gene data show CDR1 as SGHRS and CDR2 as YFSETQ. This CDR3 region has 16 residues. The ends lost 3 bases at V and 8 bases at J; junction bases unmatched: 9. The DNA of the CDR3 is TGCGCCAGCAGCTACACGGGACAGGGCGCAACCAACGTCCTGACTTTC. Its protein product is CASSYTGQGATNVLTF.

This clonotype has only a few counts. The J gene is TRBJ1-3, the V gene TRBV7-2; D remains ambiguous. This CDR3 spans 13 amino acids. Germline CDR1 SGHTA, CDR2 FQGNSA. V dropped 5 bases and J dropped 3 bases, with 8 bases sitting between them. For the CDR3, the DNA is TGTGCCAGCAGCCGTCTAATTGGAAACACCATATATTTT. Amino acids: CASSRLIGNTIYF.

This clonotype was observed at least ten times. The chain combines TRBV20-1 with TRBJ2-5; D call uncertain. This CDR3 is 12 amino acids long. The V gene lost 3 bases and the J gene lost 5 bases, with 10 bases spanning the gap. From germline, CDR1 is DFQATT and CDR2 SNEGSKA (reference sequence). The CDR3 loop reads CSASPGEETQYF. DNA for the CDR3: TGCAGTGCTAGTCCCGGTGAGGAGACCCAGTACTTC.

Of note for this clonotype: Just one base apart from a much larger clone, this may be a read error. V is TRBV5-1 and J is TRBJ2-7; D unresolved. Per the germline V gene, CDR1 is SGHRS and CDR2 is YFSETQ. V was shortened by 1 base and J by 6 bases, with 14 bases between the two germline ends. This CDR3 is 14 amino acids long. This chain's CDR3 is CASSLLSEEAEQYF. The CDR3 region has the DNA TGCGCCAGCAGCTTGTTGTCAGAAGAAGCCGAGCAGTACTTC.

This clonotype was found many times. The rearrangement joins TRBV4-1 to TRBJ2-2; no clear D gene. Germline V CDR1 and CDR2: MGHRA, YSYEKL. V was trimmed by 1 base and J by 0 bases, leaving 6 bases between them. This CDR3 comprises 15 residues. Here the CDR3 reads CASSQVIPNTGELFF. CDR3 nucleotide sequence: TGCGCCAGCAGCCAAGTTATACCGAACACCGGGGAGCTGTTTTTT.

The chain uses TRBV18 and TRBJ2-1; no reliable D call. This CDR3 contains 16 residues. V was clipped by 1 base and J by 5 bases, with 15 bases between them. Germline assignment: CDR1 KGHSH and CDR2 LQKENI. The CDR3 DNA is TGTGCCAGCTCACCACGGTCTAGTAATATCGACAATGAGCAGTTCTTC. Its translation: CASSPRSSNIDNEQFF.

The V and J genes are TRBV12-3 or TRBV12-4 and TRBJ2-7, with 9 positions matching TRBD1. V lost 3 bases to trimming and J lost 9 bases; unmatched junction nucleotides: 6. This CDR3 spans 13 amino acids. The CDR3 is CASSFGMDRGQYF. The DNA of the CDR3 is TGTGCCAGCAGTTTTGGGATGGACAGGGGGCAGTACTTC.

V is TRBV20-1 and J is TRBJ2-4; D may correspond to TRBD1 or TRBD2 (6 bases each). The length of the CDR3 is 17 residues. Germline CDR1 is DFQATT and CDR2 is SNEGSKA (reference sequence). The V and J ends lost 0 bases and 5 bases respectively, with 20 bases between them. For the CDR3, the DNA is TGCAGTGCTAGAGAGACAGGCAGCCTGGGGGGCCAAAACATTCAGTACTTC. Protein sequence: CSARETGSLGGQNIQYF.